Given below is one T cell receptor (beta chain) in context. Its antigen is still unknown. Germline CDR1 and CDR2: SGHTA and FQGNSA. The CDR3 consists of 18 residues. The J segment lost 5 bases and the V segment lost 0 bases, leaving 7 bases of the junction unmatched. TCRdb's copy holds only in-frame clones and misses some; the assay was immunoSEQ multiplex PCR. This sample has about 1.1 million clones, with 78% found just once. These data originate in a study of shared clonotypes between healthy human individuals. Overall study results and limits: Sorted-subset sequencing, rarefaction showed, was incomplete despite large depth.

The genes are TRBV7-2 and TRBJ2-7; 16 nucleotides align to TRBD2. The sequence was collected from a man younger than 35 in good health. Some clones in this sample may be carry-over from other donors' samples. Sequencing used memory CD4+ T cells from PBMCs. Indicated subset: CD45RA-negative fraction. CDR3 sequence: CASSLARGLAGGKNEQYF. The CDR3 nucleotides are TGTGCCAGCAGCTTAGCAAGGGGACTAGCGGGAGGGAAGAACGAGCAGTACTTC. The full variable domain, rest sourced from reference TRBV7-2 and TRBJ2-7, is GAGVSQSPSNKVTEKGKDVELRCDPISGHTALYWYRQSLGQGLEFLIYFQGNSAPDKSGLPSDRFSAERTGGSVSTLTIQRTQQEDSAVYLCASSLARGLAGGKNEQYFGPGTRLTVT.